The sequence of this TCR beta chain was determined in a study of OX40 agonist ivuxolimab in advanced cancers. Study outcomes and limitations: In CD8+ T cells, expanded clones were on average more numerous than in CD4+. CD4+ and CD8+ T cells in blood underwent clonal expansion by week 6 at 0.1 to 3.0 mg/kg. Partial responders dosed at 0.1-3.0 mg/kg displayed clonal expansion ranking among the lowest.

Libraries were prepared by immunoSEQ multiplex PCR; TCRdb keeps only in-frame clonotypes and omits some of them. The sample lists 65,000 to 95,000 clones, under 95% occurring once. This clone showed up just once. As yet, its antigen is unknown. Per germline, CDR1 SGHVS and CDR2 FNYEAQ. V lost 1 base, J lost 5 bases, and 5 bases lay in between. There are 12 residues in the CDR3. Peripheral blood came from all dose cohorts at three timepoints. The gene calls are TRBV7-6 and TRBJ2-5; D gene unclear. This TCR was recovered from an adult with an advanced solid tumor such as melanoma, head and neck, liver or kidney cancer. This specimen consisted of CD4+ or CD8+ T cells sorted from blood, obtained in a trial of the OX40 agonist ivuxolimab. CDR3 in amino acids: CASSLVGETQYF. CDR3 DNA: TGTGCCAGCAGCTTAGTTGGGGAGACCCAGTACTTC.